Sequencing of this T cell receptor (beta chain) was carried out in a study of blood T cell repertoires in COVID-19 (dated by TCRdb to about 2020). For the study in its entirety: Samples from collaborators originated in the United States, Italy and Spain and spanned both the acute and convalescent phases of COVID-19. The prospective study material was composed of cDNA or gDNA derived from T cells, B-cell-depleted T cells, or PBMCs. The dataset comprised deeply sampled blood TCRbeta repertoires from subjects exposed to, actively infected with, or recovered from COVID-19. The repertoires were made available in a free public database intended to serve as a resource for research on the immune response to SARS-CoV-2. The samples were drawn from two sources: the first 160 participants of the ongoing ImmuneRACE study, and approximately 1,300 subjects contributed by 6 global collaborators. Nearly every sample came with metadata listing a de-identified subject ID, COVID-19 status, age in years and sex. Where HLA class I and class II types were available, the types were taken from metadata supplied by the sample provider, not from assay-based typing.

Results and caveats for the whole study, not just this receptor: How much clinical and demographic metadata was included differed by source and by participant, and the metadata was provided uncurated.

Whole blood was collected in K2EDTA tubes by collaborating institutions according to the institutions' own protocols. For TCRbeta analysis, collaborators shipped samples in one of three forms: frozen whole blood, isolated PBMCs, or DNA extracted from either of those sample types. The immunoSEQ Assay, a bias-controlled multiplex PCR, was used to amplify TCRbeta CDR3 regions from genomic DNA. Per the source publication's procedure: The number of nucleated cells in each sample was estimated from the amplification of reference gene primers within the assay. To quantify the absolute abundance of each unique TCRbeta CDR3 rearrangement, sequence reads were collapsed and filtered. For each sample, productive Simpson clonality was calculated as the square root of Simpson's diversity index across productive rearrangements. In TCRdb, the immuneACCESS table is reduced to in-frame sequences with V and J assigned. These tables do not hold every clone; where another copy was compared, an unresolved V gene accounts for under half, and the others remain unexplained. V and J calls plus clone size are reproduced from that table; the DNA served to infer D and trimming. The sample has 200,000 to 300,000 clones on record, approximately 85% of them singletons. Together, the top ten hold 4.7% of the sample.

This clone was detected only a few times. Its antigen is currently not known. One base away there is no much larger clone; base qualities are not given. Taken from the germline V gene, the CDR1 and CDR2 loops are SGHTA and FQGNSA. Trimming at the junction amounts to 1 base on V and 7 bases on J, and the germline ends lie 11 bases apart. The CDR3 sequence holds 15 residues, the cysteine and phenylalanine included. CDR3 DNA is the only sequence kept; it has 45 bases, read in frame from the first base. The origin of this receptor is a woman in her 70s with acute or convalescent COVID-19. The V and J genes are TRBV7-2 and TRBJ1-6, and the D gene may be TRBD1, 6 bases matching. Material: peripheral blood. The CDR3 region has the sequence CASSLVGTSNSPLHF. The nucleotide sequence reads TGTGCCAGCAGCTTAGTAGGGACATCAAATTCACCCCTCCACTTT.